A selection of T cell receptor beta chains follows, all from one sample in a study of memory B cells and T cells in multiple sclerosis. These TCRs' antigens remain unknown. Data came from immunoSEQ multiplex PCR; TCRdb stores just in-frame clones and leaves some out. The sample includes about 42,000 clones, more than 65% of them seen just once. Sample: PBMCs from blood kept in culture. These receptors were obtained from a human donor with multiple sclerosis. CDR3s include the opening cysteine and the closing phenylalanine or tryptophan. The D gene is left open where the match is weak. Size tells how often a clone was seen (once, few, many) or the class of an expanded clone, and some rows leave it out.

j_gene | v_gene | d_gene | abundance | CDR3aa | CDR3nt
TRBJ1-3 | TRBV18 | . | . | CASSPQTSGNTIYF | TGTGCCAGCTCACCGCAGACCTCTGGAAACACCATATATTTT
TRBJ2-1 | TRBV2 | . | . | CASSEERSYNEQFF | TGTGCCAGCAGTGAAGAAAGGTCCTACAATGAGCAGTTCTTC
TRBJ1-1 | TRBV9 | TRBD1 | . | CASSPTGQGETEAFF | TGTGCCAGCAGCCCAACAGGACAGGGGGAAACTGAAGCTTTCTTT
TRBJ2-2 | TRBV9 | . | . | CASSVGRNTGELFF | TGTGCCAGCAGCGTAGGCAGAAACACCGGGGAGCTGTTTTTT
TRBJ1-1 | TRBV7-2 | TRBD1 | . | CASSSPTGGHTEAFF | TGTGCCAGCAGCTCCCCTACAGGGGGCCACACTGAAGCTTTCTTT
TRBJ1-2 | TRBV7-9 | . | medium-sized | CASSLAGGGYTF | TGTGCCAGCAGCTTAGCGGGGGGAGGCTACACCTTC
TRBJ2-7 | TRBV7-9 | . | few | CASEVRAHEQYF | TGTGCCAGCGAGGTAAGGGCCCACGAGCAGTACTTC
TRBJ1-5 | TRBV19 | . | . | CASSIDLYDRRRISQPQHF | TGTGCCAGTAGTATAGATCTATATGACAGGAGGAGAATCTCTCAGCCCCAGCATTTT
TRBJ1-5 | TRBV4-1 | . | . | CASSQAPGGNQPQHF | TGCGCCAGCAGCCAAGCCCCGGGGGGGAATCAGCCCCAGCATTTT
TRBJ2-3 | TRBV7-2 | TRBD2 | . | CASSLGRGAPDTQYF | TGTGCCAGCAGCCTGGGGAGGGGAGCTCCGGATACGCAGTATTTT
TRBJ1-1 | TRBV18 | . | once | CASSPTSTDTEAFF | TGTGCCAGCTCACCAACCTCTACCGACACTGAAGCTTTCTTT
TRBJ1-1 | TRBV19 | TRBD1 | . | CASSNDRATEAFF | TGTGCCAGTAGTAACGACAGGGCCACTGAAGCTTTCTTT
TRBJ1-4 | TRBV15 | . | medium-sized | CATSIPRGLNEKLFF | TGTGCCACCAGCATCCCTCGGGGTCTGAATGAAAAACTGTTTTTT
TRBJ1-2 | TRBV28 | . | . | CASSLGGRFYGYTF | TGTGCCAGCAGTTTGGGGGGGCGCTTCTATGGCTACACCTTC
TRBJ1-1 | TRBV19 | . | . | CASSMWQSNTEAFF | TGTGCCAGTAGTATGTGGCAGTCGAACACTGAAGCTTTCTTT
TRBJ1-6 | TRBV14 | TRBD1 | . | CASSQDLGQGTSPLHF | TGTGCCAGCAGCCAAGATTTGGGACAGGGGACCTCACCCCTCCACTTT
TRBJ2-7 | TRBV28 | TRBD1 | . | CASSAPWTGYSYEQYF | TGTGCCAGCAGTGCCCCCTGGACAGGCTACTCCTACGAGCAGTACTTC
TRBJ1-4 | TRBV29-1 | TRBD1 | . | CSASTGGGNEKLFF | TGCAGCGCCTCGACAGGGGGTGGTAATGAAAAACTGTTTTTT
TRBJ2-7 | TRBV7-9 | . | few | CASGRGPLEQYF | TGTGCCAGCGGACGGGGGCCTCTCGAGCAGTACTTC
TRBJ1-3 | TRBV18 | . | few | CASSPAGNSGNTIYF | TGTGCCAGCTCACCAGCGGGAAACTCTGGAAACACCATATATTTT
TRBJ2-7 | TRBV10-3 | TRBD2 | . | CAINTGTSGSYEQYF | TGTGCCATCAACACCGGGACTAGCGGTTCCTACGAGCAGTACTTC
TRBJ2-1 | TRBV7-3 | . | . | CASSPAGQGGGNEQFF | TGTGCCAGCAGCCCTGCGGGGCAGGGCGGAGGCAATGAGCAGTTCTTC
TRBJ1-1 | TRBV7-9 | TRBD1 | . | CASSPGQTNTEAFF | TGTGCCAGCAGCCCGGGACAGACGAACACTGAAGCTTTCTTT
TRBJ2-1 | TRBV5-3 | . | . | CPGILDNEQFF | TGTCCCGGGATCCTCGACAATGAGCAGTTCTTC
TRBJ1-6 | TRBV2 | . | . | CASRPWANSPLHF | TGTGCCAGCAGGCCATGGGCTAATTCACCCCTCCACTTT
TRBJ2-5 | TRBV7-8 | . | . | CASTNGAQETQYF | TGTGCCAGCACGAACGGAGCGCAAGAGACCCAGTACTTC
TRBJ2-7 | TRBV6-6 | TRBD2 | . | CASSSVGLAGSYEQYF | TGTGCCAGCAGTTCCGTTGGACTAGCGGGCTCCTACGAGCAGTACTTC
TRBJ1-1 | TRBV29-1 | . | . | CSVEDGDGLNTEAFF | TGCAGCGTTGAAGATGGGGACGGCTTGAACACTGAAGCTTTCTTT
TRBJ2-1 | TRBV29-1 | . | . | CSAGDRGNEQFF | TGCAGCGCCGGAGATCGCGGGAATGAGCAGTTCTTC
TRBJ2-3 | TRBV11-2 | . | . | CASSLTRATDTQYF | TGTGCCAGCAGCTTAACTCGGGCCACAGATACGCAGTATTTT
TRBJ2-7 | TRBV7-9 | TRBD1 | . | CASSLSRDRGIEQYF | TGTGCCAGCAGCTTATCCCGGGACAGGGGAATCGAGCAGTACTTC
TRBJ2-1 | TRBV7-2 | . | . | CASLTAGDNEQFF | TGTGCCTCCCTTACGGCAGGGGACAATGAGCAGTTCTTC
TRBJ1-1 | TRBV5-4 | . | . | CASSFGGATEAFF | TGTGCCAGCAGCTTCGGGGGGGCCACTGAAGCTTTCTTT
TRBJ2-7 | TRBV5-5 | . | . | CASSLGDLHEQYF | TGTGCCAGCAGCTTGGGGGACTTACACGAGCAGTACTTC
TRBJ2-1 | TRBV30 | . | . | CAWSETGTQFF | TGTGCCTGGAGTGAGACAGGAACACAGTTCTTC
TRBJ1-4 | TRBV4-1 | . | medium-sized | CASSQGPATNEKLFF | TGCGCCAGCAGCCAAGGTCCAGCAACTAATGAAAAACTGTTTTTT
TRBJ1-1 | TRBV29-1 | . | . | CSVAGLNTEAFF | TGCAGCGTTGCGGGCTTGAACACTGAAGCTTTCTTT
TRBJ1-4 | TRBV4-1 | TRBD1 | once | CASSQPGQGAEKLFF | TGCGCCAGCAGCCAACCGGGACAGGGGGCCGAAAAACTGTTTTTT
TRBJ1-2 | TRBV11-2 | TRBD1 | . | CASSTWTGEDYGYTF | TGTGCCAGCAGCACTTGGACAGGGGAGGACTATGGCTACACCTTC
TRBJ1-2 | TRBV9 | . | . | CASSVDSNYGYTF | TGTGCCAGCAGCGTAGATTCGAACTATGGCTACACCTTC
TRBJ1-2 | TRBV5-1 | TRBD1 | once | CASSRDRGVDGYTF | TGCGCCAGCAGCCGAGACAGGGGAGTAGATGGCTACACCTTC
TRBJ2-7 | TRBV25-1 | . | . | CASSDDKTYEQYF | TGTGCCAGCAGTGATGACAAGACCTACGAGCAGTACTTC
TRBJ2-1 | TRBV5-6 | . | . | CASSLGRSSYNEQFF | TGTGCCAGCAGCTTGGGACGGAGCTCCTACAATGAGCAGTTCTTC
TRBJ2-3 | TRBV18 | TRBD2 | . | CASSLAGLATDTQYF | TGTGCCAGCTCACTGGCGGGACTAGCGACAGATACGCAGTATTTT
TRBJ1-3 | TRBV7-2 | . | . | CASSLSRGGNTIYF | TGTGCCAGCAGCTTAAGCAGGGGTGGAAACACCATATATTTT
TRBJ1-1 | TRBV7-9 | . | . | CASSAQGAEAFF | TGTGCCAGCAGCGCACAGGGAGCTGAAGCTTTCTTT
TRBJ1-1 | TRBV21-1 | . | . | CASHRSAQSTEAFF | TGTGCCAGCCACCGTTCGGCGCAGAGCACTGAAGCTTTCTTT
TRBJ2-4 | TRBV11-2 | TRBD1 | . | CASSGWGQGGNIQYF | TGTGCCAGCAGCGGGTGGGGACAGGGAGGAAACATTCAGTACTTC
TRBJ2-5 | TRBV21-1 | . | . | CASSQGYQTQYF | TGTGCCAGCAGCCAGGGGTACCAGACCCAGTACTTC